The 28 T cell receptor beta chains below were found in one sample sequenced in a study of cytomegalovirus exposure and HLA in healthy donors. PCR used 60 Vbeta primers and 13 Jbeta primers. Generated by immunoSEQ multiplex PCR, the TCRdb table keeps only in-frame clones and is missing some. The sample lists 100,000 to 120,000 clones; 60% to 85% were seen once. Sequenced: PBMCs. The receptors here all came from an older woman in good health and CMV-seropositive.

The V and J genes are TRBV18 and TRBJ1-6; maybe TRBD1 (5 bases). Germline CDR1 reads KGHSH; CDR2 reads LQKENI. The CDR3 consists of 14 residues. Deletions cut 3 bases from V and 16 bases from J, with 19 bases between. In nucleotides, the CDR3 is TGTGCCAGCTCACCTGCAATGGACATAACAGGTCTCCACTTT. It codes for CASSPAMDITGLHF.

J is TRBJ1-1 and V is TRBV5-8; TRBD1 matches 9 bases. CDR1 and CDR2 (germline): SGHTS, YDEGEE. The CDR3 is 18 residues long. V dropped 7 bases and J dropped 1; count of bases not matched to a gene: 17. This chain's CDR3 is CASPTRYGQGPSNTEAFF. CDR3 nucleotides: TGTGCCAGCCCCACGAGATATGGACAGGGGCCTTCGAACACTGAAGCTTTCTTT.

The chain employs TRBV9 and TRBJ2-1, with D possibly being TRBD2 (5 bases). This CDR3 contains 14 residues. Germline loops: CDR1 SGDLS, CDR2 YYNGEE. Trimming removed 1 base from V and 6 bases from J, with 11 bases in between. For the CDR3, the DNA is TGTGCCAGCAGCGTAAAGGGTGGGAGCAATGAGCAGTTCTTC. Its translation: CASSVKGGSNEQFF.

The rearrangement joins TRBV6-5 to TRBJ2-7, with TRBD2 matching 7 bases. The CDR3 is made up of 16 amino acids. V dropped 0 bases and J dropped 5; count of bases not matched to a gene: 10. Germline CDR1 reads MNHEY; CDR2 reads SVGAGI. CDR3 protein: CASSYSAGASPHEQYF. The CDR3 coding sequence is TGTGCCAGCAGTTACTCTGCGGGAGCTTCCCCCCACGAGCAGTACTTC.

This chain joins TRBV7-8 and TRBJ2-7, with 9 bases that match TRBD2. Germline V lookup: CDR1 SGHVS, CDR2 FQNEAQ. The CDR3 has 16 residues. J gave up 1 base and V 5 bases, and 9 bases lay outside the gene matches. Written as DNA, the CDR3 is TGTGCCAGCAGCCCCAATCGGCGGGGGGGTTCCTACGAGCAGTACTTC. This translates into CASSPNRRGGSYEQYF.

V and J are TRBV5-1 and TRBJ2-3; 9 bases map to TRBD1. CDR1 is SGHRS and CDR2 is YFSETQ in the germline V gene. CDR3 size: 19 residues. V dropped 2 bases and J dropped 2; count of bases not matched to a gene: 15. The CDR3: CASSFHSGTGRLNTDTQYF. CDR3 bases: TGCGCCAGCAGCTTCCATTCCGGGACAGGGCGCTTAAACACAGATACGCAGTATTTT.

The V gene is TRBV6-5, the J gene TRBJ2-3; D may be TRBD1 (5 bases). Trimming removed 7 bases from V and 5 bases from J, with 13 bases in between. Germline CDR1 reads MNHEY; CDR2 reads SVGAGI. This CDR3 region has 13 residues. CDR3 DNA: TGTGCCAGCATGCGGTTAAGGGGAGATACGCAGTATTTT. The encoded protein is CASMRLRGDTQYF.

This sequence joins TRBV5-6 and TRBJ2-5; 10 nucleotides line up with TRBD1. The DNA matches TRBJ2-7 better at its end, which makes the J call doubtful. The CDR3 extends over 16 amino acids. Looked up from germline, CDR1 is SGHDT and CDR2 is YYEEEE. The CDR3 spells CASSLAGQGDPYEQYF. The CDR3 DNA reads TGTGCCAGCAGCTTGGCCGGACAGGGGGACCCCTACGAGCAGTACTTC.

Of note for this clone: Germline is not matched at one junction end, which may reflect a read error. The chain employs TRBV5-6 and TRBJ2-5; D may be TRBD1 (6 bases). CDR3 length equals 14 residues. CDR1 is SGHDT, CDR2 YYEEEE, per germline. The CDR3 coding sequence is TGTGCCAGCAGCCGAACAGGGTTAGGAGAGGCCCAGTACTTC. It codes for CASSRTGLGEAQYF.

The chain joins TRBV2 to TRBJ2-5; the D gene is possibly TRBD2 (6 bases). From germline, CDR1 is SNHLY and CDR2 FYNNEI. Trimming removed 0 bases from V and 5 bases from J, with 19 bases in between. The length of the CDR3 is 17 residues. The CDR3 sequence is CASSEALPGSGRETQYF. Here the CDR3 DNA reads TGTGCCAGCAGTGAAGCGCTGCCCGGGAGTGGTAGGGAGACCCAGTACTTC.

V usage is TRBV7-9 and J usage is TRBJ2-1; D is possibly TRBD1 (6 bases). Germline V gives CDR1 SEHNR, CDR2 FQNEAQ (reference sequence). This CDR3 has 16 amino acids. Trimming took 4 bases from V and 12 from J, leaving 25 bases between them. CDR3 sequence reads: CASSSPLRDTTGGQFF. CDR3 DNA: TGTGCCAGCAGCTCCCCCCTCCGGGACACCACCGGAGGGCAGTTCTTC.

This clone was counted once. The V gene is TRBV7-9, the J gene TRBJ1-1; the D gene is possibly TRBD1 (6 bases). Trimming took 6 bases from V and 7 from J, leaving 27 bases between them. The CDR3 spans 17 residues. Germline V gene data show CDR1 as SEHNR and CDR2 as FQNEAQ (reference sequence). In DNA, the CDR3 is TGTGCCAGCAGTCCCAAACCGAAGGGACACCAGACGAATGAAGCTTTCTTT. Translating gives CASSPKPKGHQTNEAFF.

The chain's CDR3 is CAVRPSMNTEAFF. DNA for the CDR3: TGTGCCGTCAGGCCATCAATGAACACTGAAGCTTTCTTT. The chain combines TRBV6-5 with TRBJ1-1; D call uncertain. This CDR3 contains 13 residues. V was pared by 11 bases and J by 0 bases, with 13 bases between. Looked up from germline, CDR1 is MNHEY and CDR2 is SVGAGI.

V usage is TRBV7-7 and J usage is TRBJ2-2; the match to TRBD1 covers 7 bases. The junction had 8 bases not matched to a gene; V was cut back by 5 bases and J by 5 bases. The V gene's germline CDR1 is SSHAT and CDR2 FNYEAQ (reference sequence). The CDR3 contains 15 residues. The CDR3 region is CASSLRQGSTGELFF. CDR3 nucleotide sequence: TGTGCCAGCAGCCTTCGACAGGGAAGTACCGGGGAGCTGTTTTTT.

Turning to this clone: The junction and the germline gene differ at one end; a read error may be behind it. The chain employs TRBV9 and TRBJ2-5; 11 positions agree with TRBD1. The CDR3 loop spans 17 amino acids. CDR1 and CDR2 (germline): SGDLS, YYNGEE. The CDR3 is CAGSKRDRDRGQETQYF. DNA of the CDR3: TGTGCCGGCAGCAAACGCGATCGGGACAGGGGGCAAGAGACCCAGTACTTC.

The V and J genes are TRBV7-9 and TRBJ2-1; TRBD2 is a possible D gene (6 bases). Germline values: CDR1 SEHNR, CDR2 FQNEAQ (reference sequence). V lost 5 bases to trimming and J lost 5 bases, with 16 bases between them. The CDR3 runs to 15 residues. As DNA, the CDR3 is TGTGCCAGCAGCGTTCGTCGGGAGAGCGACAATGAGCAGTTCTTC. It codes for CASSVRRESDNEQFF. The full variable domain, its missing parts supplied by reference TRBV7-9 and TRBJ2-1, is DTGVSQNPRHKITKRGQNVTFRCDPISEHNRLYWYRQTLGQGPEFLTYFQNEAQLEKSRLLSDRFSAERPKGSFSTLEIQRTEQGDSAMYLCASSVRRESDNEQFFGPGTRLTVL.

The rearrangement uses TRBV2 and TRBJ2-1; no definite D call. The CDR3 is 15 residues long. CDR1 SNHLY and CDR2 FYNNEI come from the germline V gene. With 5 bases removed from V and 10 bases from J, the gap between germline ends came to 21 bases. As DNA, the CDR3 is TGTGCCAGCAGTCCTATTGGGTCTACCTACGGGGAGCAGTTCTTC. It specifies CASSPIGSTYGEQFF. Together with reference TRBV2 and TRBJ2-1, the CDR3 gives the full variable domain: EPEVTQTPSHQVTQMGQEVILRCVPISNHLYFYWYRQILGQKVEFLVSFYNNEISEKSEIFDDQFSVERPDGSNFTLKIRSTKLEDSAMYFCASSPIGSTYGEQFFGPGTRLTVL.

The rearrangement uses TRBV29-1 and TRBJ1-2; tentative D call: TRBD1 (5 bases). Germline values: CDR1 SQVTM, CDR2 ANQGSEA. V lost 8 bases to trimming and J lost 5 bases, with 27 bases between them. CDR3 size: 16 residues. CDR3 nucleotides: TGCAGCCAACAAGTCAGCAGGACACCTTTTATTTATGGCTACACCTTC. As protein: CSQQVSRTPFIYGYTF.

J is TRBJ1-1 and V is TRBV29-1; TRBD1 might be the D (6 bases). Between the trimmed V and J ends, which lost 0 bases and 10 bases, there was a span of 15 bases. CDR3 length: 13 amino acids. Germline CDR1 SQVTM, CDR2 ANQGSEA. The CDR3 region is CSVEDLGTIGAFF. The CDR3 region has the DNA TGCAGCGTTGAAGATTTAGGGACAATTGGAGCTTTCTTT.

The chain employs TRBV6-5 and TRBJ2-3; 8 bases map to TRBD2. The CDR3 covers 15 residues. V lost 8 bases, J lost 4 bases, and 11 bases stayed unmatched. The germline V gene encodes CDR1 MNHEY and CDR2 SVGAGI. CDR3 loop: CASGWQAGVSDTQYF. CDR3 sequence (DNA): TGTGCCAGCGGGTGGCAAGCGGGGGTATCAGATACGCAGTATTTT.

V usage is TRBV29-1 and J usage is TRBJ1-1; D is unresolved. Looked up from germline, CDR1 is SQVTM and CDR2 is ANQGSEA. The CDR3 runs 13 residues. CDR3 bases: TGCGGCTCGCGGCGGGATGGGAACACTGAAGCTTTCTTT. Translated: CGSRRDGNTEAFF.

V and J are TRBV19 and TRBJ1-2; 8 bases fit TRBD1. Germline CDR1 LNHDA, CDR2 SQIVND (reference sequence). The CDR3 length is 14 residues. Trimming at V came to 6 bases and at J to 4 bases, leaving 7 bases not matched to a gene. The CDR3: CASRTSGGGYGYTF. CDR3 in DNA: TGTGCCAGTAGGACCTCAGGGGGCGGCTATGGCTACACCTTC.

The chain is built from TRBV9 and TRBJ2-3; 9 bases map to TRBD2. Germline lookup yields CDR1 SGDLS and CDR2 YYNGEE. This CDR3 is 16 amino acids long. V lost 0 bases and J lost 2; bases outside the gene matches: 4. The CDR3 nucleotides read TGTGCCAGCAGCGTAGGGCTAGCGGGAATCACAGATACGCAGTATTTT. This translates into CASSVGLAGITDTQYF. Together with reference TRBV9 and TRBJ2-3, the CDR3 gives the full variable domain: DSGVTQTPKHLITATGQRVTLRCSPRSGDLSVYWYQQSLDQGLQFLIQYYNGEERAKGNILERFSAQQFPDLHSELNLSSLELGDSALYFCASSVGLAGITDTQYFGPGTRLTVL.

With regard to this clone: Other nucleotide sequences in the sample specify the same CDR3. The J gene is TRBJ2-5, the V gene TRBV6-4, with D tentatively TRBD2 (5 bases). Trimming took off 6 bases at V and 5 bases at J, with 16 bases between the two ends. Germline CDR1 and CDR2: MRHNA and SNTAGT. There are 14 residues in the CDR3. CDR3 residues: CASRRLAGPETQYF. CDR3 bases: TGTGCCAGCAGAAGACTGGCGGGCCCGGAGACCCAGTACTTC.

This chain connects TRBV28 to TRBJ1-2, with D possibly TRBD1 on 5 matching bases. Per germline, CDR1 MDHEN and CDR2 SYDVKM. The V and J ends lost 7 bases and 4 bases respectively, with 19 bases between them. The CDR3 runs to 15 residues. As DNA, the CDR3 is TGTGCCAGCAATCGGTGGTCAGGGCCACTCTATGGCTACACCTTC. This gives the protein CASNRWSGPLYGYTF.

The V call is TRBV18, the J call TRBJ2-5, with D possibly TRBD1 on 5 matching bases. Germline loops: CDR1 KGHSH, CDR2 LQKENI. The CDR3 totals 15 residues. Trimming stripped 0 bases from V and 5 bases from J, with 13 bases between. CDR3 nucleotide sequence: TGTGCCAGCTCACCACCGGGCAGGGCCGGGGAGACCCAGTACTTC. Translated, it gives CASSPPGRAGETQYF.

This sequence joins TRBV5-1 and TRBJ2-7; D is possibly TRBD2 (6 bases). Germline CDR1 SGHRS, CDR2 YFSETQ. The CDR3 consists of 14 residues. V was shortened by 3 bases and J by 6 bases, with 16 bases between the two germline ends. CDR3 protein: CASSSGEAFSEQYF. For the CDR3, the DNA is TGCGCCAGCAGCTCTGGGGAGGCGTTTTCCGAGCAGTACTTC.

This chain uses TRBV20-1 with TRBJ1-2; D uncertain. Trimming pared 6 bases from V and 5 bases from J, leaving 10 bases between. Germline CDR1 DFQATT, CDR2 SNEGSKA (reference sequence). CDR3 length: 11 residues. The CDR3 DNA follows: TGCAGTGCCCATGACAAGTATGGCTACACCTTC. Translation gives CSAHDKYGYTF.